The clone carrying this TCR beta chain was found a few times. Its antigen is not known. V shed 4 bases, J shed 6 bases, and the junction held 8 bases outside the gene matches. Germline V gives CDR1 SQVTM, CDR2 ANQGSEA. The CDR3 consists of 14 residues. The record originates from a study of CD8 T cells in ankylosing spondylitis. Study conclusions and caveats: Reactive arthritis synovial fluid and blood previously showed some of these motif variants. About 8 highly homologous variants made up a TCR beta motif, and this motif appeared characteristic of ankylosing spondylitis blood. Matched synovial fluid from ankylosing spondylitis patients was reported to be enriched for disease-linked clones.

Quantitative molecular-barcoded 5'-RACE generated the TCR beta libraries. TCRdb used MiXCR to reprocess the 5' RACE reads, holding one entry per CDR3 protein. The data show around 100,000 distinct CDR3 sequences, with nearly 25% seen just once and 10% to 15% held by the top ten. The V gene is TRBV29-1, the J gene TRBJ2-1; 8 bases agree with TRBD1. Input material: synovial fluid, either unsorted or a sorted T cell fraction (not recorded which). The clonotype comes from a male donor with ankylosing spondylitis. DNA for the CDR3: TGCAGCGTTGTCCCCGGGACAGGAGGCAATGAGCAGTTCTTC. This translates into CSVVPGTGGNEQFF.